The rows below give T cell receptor beta chains drawn from one sample of a study of CD8 T cells in Susac syndrome. TCRdb re-analysed the immunoSEQ multiplex PCR reads in MiXCR, keeping a single row per CDR3 protein. The sample comprises approximately 190,000 distinct CDR3 sequences, 90% to 96% of which are singletons, and around 0.092% rests with the top ten. Material for sequencing was CD4+ T cells from PBMCs. The source of these receptors is a human donor with Susac syndrome. Each CDR3 is given with its conserved first and last residue. Each record gives: clone size, V gene, J gene, D gene, CDR3 DNA, CDR3 protein. A D gene is named only where the DNA matches it firmly. A row's size may be missing; if present it is once, few, many or a size class.

-,TRBV11-2,TRBJ2-5,-,TGTGCCAGCGGACACAGGGTTCCCGAGACCCAGTACTTC,CASGHRVPETQYF
-,TRBV5-1,TRBJ2-3,TRBD2,TGCGCCAGCAGCTCACTAGCGGGGGGGAGCACAGATACGCAGTATTTT,CASSSLAGGSTDTQYF
-,TRBV20-1,TRBJ2-5,TRBD2,TGCAGTGCTAGTGCCCTAGCGGGGAGCCCCCGGGAGACCCAGTACTTC,CSASALAGSPRETQYF
-,TRBV29-1,TRBJ1-2,-,TGCAGCGTTGGGGACGGCAACTATGGCTACACCTTC,CSVGDGNYGYTF
-,TRBV20-1,TRBJ1-2,-,TGCAGTCCAACAGAGGGGGGAGGGATTTATGGCTACACCTTC,CSPTEGGGIYGYTF
-,TRBV6-5,TRBJ2-7,-,TGTGCCAGCAGCGGAAAAGACGAGCAGTACTTC,CASSGKDEQYF
-,TRBV30,TRBJ1-1,-,TGTGCCTGGAGTGTACTAAACACTGAAGCTTTCTTT,CAWSVLNTEAFF
-,TRBV7-9,TRBJ1-2,-,TGTGCCAGCAGCTTAGCGTTCCGGGCCGCTGCTGGCTACACCTTC,CASSLAFRAAAGYTF
-,TRBV12-5,TRBJ1-4,-,TGTGCTAGTGGTTTGAGCGTTGAAAAACTGTTTTTT,CASGLSVEKLFF
-,TRBV3-1,TRBJ2-7,-,TGTGCCAGCAGCGTTTTAGGAGGGCGCTACGAGCAGTACTTC,CASSVLGGRYEQYF
-,TRBV30,TRBJ1-5,-,TGTGCCTGGAGGGGACGGGGGGACCAGCCCCAGCATTTT,CAWRGRGDQPQHF
-,TRBV7-6,TRBJ1-3,-,TGTGCCAGCAGTTTACCCTCCATGGGAACGTCTGGAAACACCATATATTTT,CASSLPSMGTSGNTIYF
-,TRBV19,TRBJ1-5,-,TGTGCCAGTAGTAAGGGGTCCTATCAGCCCCAGCATTTT,CASSKGSYQPQHF
-,TRBV18,TRBJ2-3,TRBD2,TGTGCCAGCTCAACAACCGGGACTACCCAGTATTTT,CASSTTGTTQYF
-,TRBV11-3,TRBJ2-3,TRBD2,TGTGCCAGCAGCCCGGGCGGGGGGCCGACAGATACGCAGTATTTT,CASSPGGGPTDTQYF
-,TRBV28,TRBJ1-6,TRBD1,TGTGCCAGCACCTTACCGGGACAGGGTGGTAATTCACCCCTCCACTTT,CASTLPGQGGNSPLHF
-,TRBV20-1,TRBJ1-2,-,TGCAGTGCTAGGGCGAAAGACAGTTACTATGGCTACACCTTC,CSARAKDSYYGYTF
once,TRBV12-3/TRBV12-4,TRBJ1-1,-,TGTGCCAGCAGTTTCCTAGAGAACACTGAAGCTTTCTTT,CASSFLENTEAFF
few,TRBV14,TRBJ2-5,-,TGTGCCAGCAGCCAACGGCGCCAAGAGACCCAGTACTTC,CASSQRRQETQYF
-,TRBV12-3/TRBV12-4,TRBJ1-5,-,TGTGCCAGCACCTTTAGGAATAGCAATCAGCCCCAGCATTTT,CASTFRNSNQPQHF
-,TRBV20-1,TRBJ2-2,-,TGCAGTGTCGATTCCGGGCTGAACACCGGGGAGCTGTTTTTT,CSVDSGLNTGELFF
-,TRBV14,TRBJ1-2,-,TGTGCCAGCAGCCAAGATTGGAGCAGGGGCCAAGGCTACACCTTC,CASSQDWSRGQGYTF
-,TRBV20-1,TRBJ2-3,-,TGCAGTGCTAGCGCGGGGGCCTTCACAGATACGCAGTATTTT,CSASAGAFTDTQYF
-,TRBV5-1,TRBJ2-5,TRBD2,TGCGCCAGCAGCAGTTGGACTAGCGGGGGCCCCGGGGAGACCCAGTACTTC,CASSSWTSGGPGETQYF
-,TRBV3-1,TRBJ1-5,TRBD1,TGTGCCAGCAGTGATACAGGGGATCAGCCCCAGCATTTT,CASSDTGDQPQHF
-,TRBV11-1,TRBJ2-1,-,TGTGCCAGCAGCCGTAGAGGGGGATACAATGAGCAGTTCTTC,CASSRRGGYNEQFF
-,TRBV2,TRBJ2-7,-,TGTGCCAGCAGTGTTGGGACACCTTCCTACGAGCAGTACTTC,CASSVGTPSYEQYF
-,TRBV15,TRBJ2-7,-,TGTGCCACCAGCAGAGGGGTCCCCTACGAGCAGTACTTC,CATSRGVPYEQYF
-,TRBV19,TRBJ1-2,-,TGTGCCAGTAGTCCGCGAGGTCAGGGGCCGATGGGCTATGGCTACACCTTC,CASSPRGQGPMGYGYTF
-,TRBV20-1,TRBJ2-5,TRBD2,TGCAGTGCTGGGAACGCCGAGACTAGCGGTATACAAGAGACCCAGTACTTC,CSAGNAETSGIQETQYF
-,TRBV12-3/TRBV12-4,TRBJ2-7,-,TGTGCCAGCAGATTCCGCGGACACGAGCAGTACTTC,CASRFRGHEQYF
-,TRBV15,TRBJ2-2,-,TGTGCCACCAGCCGAGGGGGGTTATGGGCCGGGGAGCTGTTTTTT,CATSRGGLWAGELFF
-,TRBV30,TRBJ1-1,-,TGTGCCTTCTCGGGCGGAGAGAGGACTGAAGCTTTCTTT,CAFSGGERTEAFF
-,TRBV5-4,TRBJ2-2,-,TGTGCCTGTCGTGGGACATTCACCGGGGAGCTGTTTTTT,CACRGTFTGELFF
few,TRBV19,TRBJ2-3,-,TGTGCCAGTTCCGTCGAAGATACGCAGTATTTT,CASSVEDTQYF
-,TRBV3-1,TRBJ2-7,-,TGTGCCAGCAAAGTGGGACACTCCTACGAGCAGTACTTC,CASKVGHSYEQYF
once,TRBV4-2,TRBJ2-7,TRBD1,TGTGCCAGCAGCCCCCAAAGGCCGATGAGGACAGGAATCCAGTACTTC,CASSPQRPMRTGIQYF
-,TRBV10-2,TRBJ1-1,-,TGCGCCAGCAGTGTCCTCGGACAGTCTGAAGCTTTCTTT,CASSVLGQSEAFF
-,TRBV2,TRBJ2-2,TRBD2,TGTGCCAGCAGGATACTAGCGGGGGGAATTTCCGGGGAGCTGTTTTTT,CASRILAGGISGELFF
-,TRBV25-1,TRBJ1-6,TRBD1,TGTGCCAGCACAGACAGGGCTAATTCACCCCTCCACTTT,CASTDRANSPLHF
-,TRBV9,TRBJ2-3,TRBD2,TGTGCCAGCAGCGCCCGCGGGGGGGCTGATGCAGATACGCAGTATTTT,CASSARGGADADTQYF
-,TRBV29-1,TRBJ2-7,-,TGCAGCGTTGTGTCAGGGGCCAGCGAGCAGTACTTC,CSVVSGASEQYF